A single T cell receptor beta chain is shown here with its context. Authors' processing steps: The assay estimated nucleated cells by amplifying reference gene primers. Here immunoSEQ multiplex PCR was the method, and the copy in TCRdb shows in-frame clones only, minus some. V, J and clone size reflect that table, while D and trimming were determined from the DNA. Counted here are 90,000 to 95,000 clones, 88% occurring once; the ten biggest clones make up roughly 5%. V gave up 2 bases and J gave up 0 bases, with 9 bases separating them. Germline V CDR1 and CDR2: SGDLS, YYNGEE. This CDR3 has 14 amino acids. This entry is derived from a study of blood T cell repertoires in COVID-19. For the study at large: Donors in the United States, Italy and Spain gave samples during acute or convalescent COVID-19. T cells, B-cell-depleted T cells, or PBMCs provided the cDNA or gDNA that served as material.

The sequence was collected from a woman older than 75 with active COVID-19. The specimen was peripheral blood. This chain links TRBV9 with TRBJ2-7; D unresolved. CDR3 coding DNA: TGTGCCAGCAGCGTCGGTACGCTCTCCTACGAGCAGTACTTC. This sequence encodes CASSVGTLSYEQYF.